A single sample gave rise to the 14 T cell receptor beta chains below, sequenced in a study of cytomegalovirus exposure and HLA in healthy donors (dated by TCRdb to the late 2010s). Library preparation used the immunoSEQ multiplex PCR assay. The multiplex PCR relied on a mix of 60 forward primers for TCR Vbeta segments and 13 reverse primers for TCR Jbeta segments. As stored in TCRdb, this immuneACCESS dataset retains in-frame rearrangements with V and J assigned. A fraction of the clones does not appear; measured against another copy, unresolved V genes explain less than half of the discrepancy, and the remainder lacks a known reason. In this sample the table shows 150,000 to 180,000 clones, more than 75% of which occur a single time. The ten biggest clones cover approximately 8% of the sample. The sample comprised PBMCs. The origin of the receptors is a man aged 25-45 years in good health and CMV-seropositive.

This sequence joins TRBV11-2 and TRBJ1-1, with D perhaps matching TRBD1 (6 bases). The ends were cut back, 1 base at V and 5 bases at J, with 14 bases in the middle. This CDR3 comprises 15 residues. Germline-derived CDR1 and CDR2 are SGHAT and FQNNGV. The CDR3 protein is CASSLGGGPRTEAFF. The CDR3 nucleotides read TGTGCCAGCAGCTTAGGGGGGGGGCCGAGAACTGAAGCTTTCTTT.

The chain combines TRBV7-3 with TRBJ1-1; D may be TRBD1 (5 bases). V dropped 2 bases and J dropped 1 base, with 11 bases sitting between them. CDR1 and CDR2 from the germline V gene are SGHTA and FQGTGA. The CDR3 consists of 15 residues. Here the CDR3 reads CASSLYGGPNTEAFF. The CDR3 region has the DNA TGTGCCAGCAGCTTATACGGGGGACCGAACACTGAAGCTTTCTTT.

This rearrangement joins TRBV14 to TRBJ1-1; possible D gene TRBD1, 5 bases. CDR3 length: 19 residues. The ends were cut back, 0 bases at V and 1 base at J, with 21 bases in the middle. CDR1 SGHDN and CDR2 FVKESK come from the germline V gene. CDR3 DNA: TGTGCCAGCAGCCAAGATCGCGGGGGACTTTTTCACCCGAACACTGAAGCTTTCTTT. Residues: CASSQDRGGLFHPNTEAFF.

Written as DNA, the CDR3 is TGTGCCAGCAGCTCGACAGGTTCCACAGATACGCAGTATTTT. Amino acid sequence: CASSSTGSTDTQYF. The chain has TRBV7-3 and TRBJ2-3, with a tentative D call TRBD1 (6 bases). The V end was cut by 4 bases, the J end by 2 bases, with 10 bases between. CDR3 length: 14 residues. CDR1 and CDR2 from the germline V gene are SGHTA and FQGTGA.

The rearrangement joins TRBV6-5 to TRBJ2-2; no clear D gene. Germline CDR1 MNHEY, CDR2 SVGAGI. Trimming pared 8 bases from V and 4 bases from J, leaving 8 bases between. CDR3 length: 12 residues. CDR3 nucleotides: TGTGCCAGCCAGAAACCCACCGGGGAGCTGTTTTTT. This gives the protein CASQKPTGELFF.

CDR3 residues: CASSLDREGTEAFF. CDR3 coding DNA: TGTGCCAGCAGCTTGGACAGGGAGGGCACTGAAGCTTTCTTT. The gene calls are TRBV5-4 and TRBJ1-1, with D possibly being TRBD1 (6 bases). Germline values: CDR1 SGHNT, CDR2 YYREEE (reference sequence). V was cut by 0 bases and J by 4 bases, with 10 bases left in between. The CDR3 loop spans 14 amino acids.

CDR3 in amino acids: CASSLAGAEGKLFF. The CDR3 nucleotides are TGTGCCAGCAGTTTGGCGGGGGCGGAGGGAAAACTGTTTTTT. The chain carries TRBV28 and TRBJ1-4; possible D gene TRBD1, 6 bases. CDR1 and CDR2 from the germline V gene are MDHEN and SYDVKM. Deletions cut 3 bases from V and 10 bases from J, with 15 bases between. The CDR3 runs to 14 residues.

This rearrangement joins TRBV5-6 to TRBJ2-1; D remains unclear. CDR3 length: 15 residues. Germline values: CDR1 SGHDT, CDR2 YYEEEE. Deletions cut 1 base from V and 4 bases from J, with 12 bases between. CDR3 DNA sequence: TGTGCCAGCAGCTTGTGGTGGGCCTCGTACAATGAGCAGTTCTTC. Translated, it gives CASSLWWASYNEQFF.

The chain has TRBV6-1 and TRBJ2-7; perhaps TRBD2 as D (7 bases). The ends were cut back, 0 bases at V and 2 bases at J, with 11 bases in the middle. The germline gives CDR1 MNHNS, CDR2 SASEGT. This CDR3 is built from 15 residues. DNA for the CDR3: TGTGCCAGCAGTGAAGCGTGGGGGGGGCCCTACGAGCAGTACTTC. Translated: CASSEAWGGPYEQYF.

The chain carries TRBV4-2 and TRBJ2-2; D uncertain. The V end was cut by 0 bases, the J end by 7 bases, with 9 bases between. The CDR3 is 14 residues long. CDR1 LGHNA and CDR2 YNFKEQ come from the germline V gene. This CDR3 is CASSQDRVRGELFF. As DNA, the CDR3 is TGTGCCAGCAGCCAAGATCGGGTTCGCGGGGAGCTGTTTTTT.

The J gene is TRBJ1-1, the V gene TRBV11-3, with 8 bases that match TRBD1. CDR3 length: 11 amino acids. From germline, CDR1 is SGHNT and CDR2 YENEEA. V lost 8 bases to trimming and J lost 12 bases; unmatched junction nucleotides: 8. The CDR3 coding sequence is TGTGCCAGCGGGGAGGACAGGGCGACTTTCTTT. As protein: CASGEDRATFF.

The chain uses TRBV2 and TRBJ2-5; 13 positions agree with TRBD2. V trimming: 5 bases; J trimming: 1 base; junction bases outside the gene matches: 10. Germline CDR1 is SNHLY and CDR2 is FYNNEI. CDR3 size: 18 residues. The DNA of the CDR3 is TGTGCCAGCAGTCTGGGCTTAAGACTAGCGGGGGGCCAAGAGACCCAGTACTTC. It yields the protein CASSLGLRLAGGQETQYF.

V and J are TRBV9 and TRBJ2-3, with 10 bases aligning to TRBD2. Unmatched junction bases numbered 15, after V lost 0 bases and J lost 5 bases. Germline assignment: CDR1 SGDLS and CDR2 YYNGEE. This CDR3 region has 19 residues. The CDR3 DNA reads TGTGCCAGCAGCGTAGAATTCGTCCCGGCTAGCGGGAGCCAAGATACGCAGTATTTT. Translation: CASSVEFVPASGSQDTQYF.

This clone was picked up one time. The rearrangement links TRBV6-5 to TRBJ1-2; possibly TRBD1 for D (6 bases). This CDR3 comprises 15 residues. V dropped 2 bases and J dropped 8 bases, with 18 bases sitting between them. Germline V CDR1 and CDR2: MNHEY, SVGAGI. The CDR3 DNA is TGTGCCAGCAGTTACACGCCTAACAGGGCGGAAGGCTACACCTTC. Amino acids: CASSYTPNRAEGYTF.